The T cell receptor beta chain described here comes from a study of T-cell memory formation after mild COVID-19. Study observations and caveats: For contracting clones, CD4+ ones sat mainly in CM and EM, CD8+ in EMRA. Later expanders leaned CD4+, whereas clones that contracted between day 15 and 85 were balanced CD4/CD8. Some clones that responded were present in memory (sampled pre-infection), which suggests cross-reactive memory joined.

CDR3 length: 13 amino acids. Germline V gives CDR1 DFQATT, CDR2 SNEGSKA (reference sequence). V lost 2 bases, J lost 4 bases, and 11 bases lay in between. This clonotype came up a few times. What it recognizes is unknown. The authors produced TCR alpha and TCR beta cDNA libraries with sample barcodes and UMIs by 5'RACE using constant-segment primers. One entry per CDR3 protein, called by TCRdb with MiXCR from the 5' RACE reads. The table lists roughly 600,000 distinct CDR3 sequences, under 20% of them singletons. The chain combines TRBV20-1 with TRBJ2-5; the D is unclear. The clonotype originates from an adult woman who had mild COVID-19 (a few samples of this study predate the infection). Cell type and time point are not known. The source material was PBMCs or a T cell subset sorted from them (not recorded which). In nucleotides, the CDR3 is TGCAGTGCTAGACCCTCTATGCCAGAGACCCAGTACTTC. As protein: CSARPSMPETQYF.